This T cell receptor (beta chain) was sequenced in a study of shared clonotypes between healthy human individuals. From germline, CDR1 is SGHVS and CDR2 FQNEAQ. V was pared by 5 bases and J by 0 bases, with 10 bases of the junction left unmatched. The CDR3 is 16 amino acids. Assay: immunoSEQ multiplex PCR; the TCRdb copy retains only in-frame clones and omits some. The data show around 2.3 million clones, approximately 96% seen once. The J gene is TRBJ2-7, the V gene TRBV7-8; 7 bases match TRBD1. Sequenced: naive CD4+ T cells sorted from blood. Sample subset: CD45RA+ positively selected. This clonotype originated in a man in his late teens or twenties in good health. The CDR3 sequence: CASSKTGQTYSYEQYF. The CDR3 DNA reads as TGTGCCAGCAGCAAGACGGGACAGACTTACTCCTACGAGCAGTACTTC.